The present entry profiles one T cell receptor (beta chain) with its context. The CDR3 totals 15 residues. The V gene end was trimmed by 4 bases and the J gene end by 4 bases; junction bases not matched to a gene: 5. The germline V gene encodes CDR1 SQVTM and CDR2 ANQGSEA. The sample comes from a study of blood T cell repertoires in COVID-19. Study at large: COVID-19 samples collected from the United States, Italy and Spain covered acute and convalescent phases.

In terms of age and location, participants ranged from roughly 18 to 100 years and lived in about two dozen US areas. Each recovered donor of Cohort 3 presented with two negative PCRs, clearance, or symptom resolution. Methods used by the authors: Amplification with reference gene primers provided the estimates of nucleated cell counts. Profiled with immunoSEQ multiplex PCR; TCRdb holds only in-frame clones, not every one. The V and J calls and clone size were taken over from that table, and D and trimming were inferred from the DNA. The sample includes about 170,000 clones, 89% seen only once; the top ten take under 0.85%.

The sequencing sample was made of PBMCs or T cells enriched from blood (not recorded which). V is TRBV29-1 and J is TRBJ2-6, with 9 bases fitting TRBD2. This receptor was obtained from a woman between 18 and 29 years old who had recovered from COVID-19. The CDR3 nucleotides read TGCAGCGTTGCCACTAGCGGGCGAGGGGCCAACGTCCTGACTTTC. Its protein is CSVATSGRGANVLTF.